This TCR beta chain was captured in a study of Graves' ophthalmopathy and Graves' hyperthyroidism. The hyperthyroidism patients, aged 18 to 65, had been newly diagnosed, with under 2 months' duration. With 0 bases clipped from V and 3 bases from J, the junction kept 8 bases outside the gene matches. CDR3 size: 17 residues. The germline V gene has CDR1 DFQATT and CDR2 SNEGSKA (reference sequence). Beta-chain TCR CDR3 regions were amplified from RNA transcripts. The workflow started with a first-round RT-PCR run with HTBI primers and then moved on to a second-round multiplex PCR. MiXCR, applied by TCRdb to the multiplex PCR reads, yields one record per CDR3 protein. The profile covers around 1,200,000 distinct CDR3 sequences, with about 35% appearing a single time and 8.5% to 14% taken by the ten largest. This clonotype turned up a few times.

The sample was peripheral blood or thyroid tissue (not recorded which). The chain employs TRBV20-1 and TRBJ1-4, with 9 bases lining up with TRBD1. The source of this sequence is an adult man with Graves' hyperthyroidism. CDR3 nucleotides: TGCAGTGCTAGAGATCCCACAGGGGGCCGGTCTAATGAAAAACTGTTTTTT. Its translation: CSARDPTGGRSNEKLFF.